The 6 T cell receptor beta chains in this list originate from one sample, sequenced in a study of cytomegalovirus exposure and HLA in healthy donors. Clones were read by immunoSEQ multiplex PCR, and TCRdb kept only the in-frame ones, dropping some. The sample holds fewer than 250,000 clones, roughly 89% seen once. Sequenced: PBMCs. The receptors derive from a man between 18 and 29 years old in good health and CMV-seronegative.

The chain employs TRBV7-2 and TRBJ2-7; D is perhaps TRBD2 (6 bases). CDR1 is SGHTA, CDR2 FQGNSA, per germline. V dropped 4 bases and J dropped 6 bases, with 22 bases sitting between them. CDR3 length: 16 amino acids. The CDR3 is CASSSPGGGSPFEQYF. The CDR3 nucleotides are TGTGCCAGCAGCTCACCCGGTGGGGGGTCTCCCTTCGAGCAGTACTTC.

The gene calls are TRBV4-2 and TRBJ1-4; 9 nucleotides align to TRBD1. J lost 5 bases, V lost 2 bases, and 3 bases had no gene match. The CDR3 runs 15 residues. From germline, CDR1 is LGHNA and CDR2 YNFKEQ. This CDR3 is CASSQTGTGNEKLFF. Here the CDR3 DNA reads TGTGCCAGCAGCCAAACCGGGACAGGGAATGAAAAACTGTTTTTT.

The V gene is TRBV30, the J gene TRBJ1-3; D gene ambiguous. The germline V and J ends were trimmed by 5 bases and 6 bases, with 5 bases remaining between them. Germline V gene data show CDR1 as GTSNPN and CDR2 as SVGIG (reference sequence). This CDR3 contains 10 residues. For the CDR3, the DNA is TGTGCCTGGGGCCTAAACACCATATATTTT. Protein: CAWGLNTIYF.

This clone has more than one count but fewer than ten. The CDR3 DNA reads TGTGCCAGCAGCGCGGGCGGACAGACGAACACTGAAGCTTTCTTT. It specifies CASSAGGQTNTEAFF. The V and J genes are TRBV9 and TRBJ1-1; D perhaps matches TRBD1 (6 bases). This CDR3 comprises 15 residues. V was shortened by 3 bases and J by 1 base, with 13 bases between the two germline ends. Germline V gene data show CDR1 as SGDLS and CDR2 as YYNGEE.

This clone was seen just once. The V gene is TRBV5-4, the J gene TRBJ2-1, with TRBD2 identical over 9 bases. With 0 bases clipped from V and 2 bases from J, the junction kept 0 bases outside the gene matches. This CDR3 is 15 amino acids long. CDR1 is SGHNT and CDR2 is YYREEE in the germline V gene (reference sequence). The CDR3 region has the DNA TGTGCCAGCAGCTTGGCTAGCGGGACCTACAATGAGCAGTTCTTC. Amino acids: CASSLASGTYNEQFF.

This clone was seen ten or more times. CDR3: CASSPQAGNYGYTF. Here the CDR3 DNA reads TGTGCCAGTAGTCCCCAGGCGGGTAACTATGGCTACACCTTC. The rearrangement links TRBV19 to TRBJ1-2; D call uncertain. The V end was cut by 5 bases, the J end by 1 base, with 11 bases between. Germline V gives CDR1 LNHDA, CDR2 SQIVND (reference sequence). This CDR3 comprises 14 residues.